These 14 T cell receptor beta chains were sequenced from one sample in a study of cytomegalovirus exposure and HLA in healthy donors. This PCR relied on a set of 60 Vbeta primers and 13 Jbeta primers. Sequenced by immunoSEQ multiplex PCR; TCRdb stores in-frame clones only, minus some. Of tens of thousands of clones in the sample, under 85% were seen once. The source material was PBMCs. Receptors originate from a man aged 25-45 years in good health and CMV-seronegative.

The chain employs TRBV2 and TRBJ2-3; 9 bases align to TRBD1. Germline V gene data show CDR1 as SNHLY and CDR2 as FYNNEI. V shed 6 bases, J shed 0 bases, and the junction held 1 base outside the gene matches. This CDR3 region has 14 residues. The CDR3 DNA follows: TGTGCCAGCAGGGGACAGGGTAGCACAGATACGCAGTATTTT. Residues: CASRGQGSTDTQYF.

The chain couples TRBV7-6 to TRBJ1-6, with 8 bases aligning to TRBD1. This CDR3 region has 16 residues. The J segment lost 9 bases and the V segment lost 1 base, leaving 8 bases of the junction unmatched. Germline CDR1 and CDR2: SGHVS and FNYEAQ. CDR3 DNA sequence: TGTGCCAGCAGCTTAGAGGCAGGGGGCAATGGTTCACCCCTCCACTTT. This codes for CASSLEAGGNGSPLHF.

This clone was found a few times. The chain employs TRBV5-1 and TRBJ1-4, with D possibly matching TRBD1 (5 bases). V was pared by 1 base and J by 7 bases, with 14 bases between. CDR1 is SGHRS and CDR2 is YFSETQ in the germline V gene. The CDR3 consists of 15 residues. The CDR3 DNA follows: TGCGCCAGCAGCTTGTCAGCAGGGATGGGTGAAAAACTGTTTTTT. Its protein is CASSLSAGMGEKLFF.

The CDR3 loop reads CASSLVGGGTGELFF. CDR3 nucleotide sequence: TGTGCCAGCAGCTTGGTGGGGGGAGGCACCGGGGAGCTGTTTTTT. This chain connects TRBV5-4 to TRBJ2-2, with a weak D call TRBD2 (6 bases). Trimming removed 0 bases from V and 4 bases from J, with 10 bases in between. CDR1 and CDR2 from the germline V gene are SGHNT and YYREEE (reference sequence). The CDR3 is made up of 15 amino acids.

This chain joins TRBV5-1 and TRBJ1-3; D gene unclear. V lost 1 base and J lost 0, with 8 bases in between. The CDR3 is made up of 15 amino acids. Germline values: CDR1 SGHRS, CDR2 YFSETQ. This CDR3 reads CASSLPQDSGNTIYF. Here the CDR3 DNA reads TGCGCCAGCAGCTTGCCGCAGGACTCTGGAAACACCATATATTTT.

V gene TRBV6-5 combines with J gene TRBJ2-5; D is ambiguous. Deletions cut 0 bases from V and 1 base from J, with 9 bases between. Germline CDR1 MNHEY, CDR2 SVGAGI. This CDR3 has 15 residues. In DNA, the CDR3 is TGTGCCAGCAGTTACTCGTCGGGTGGCCAAGAGACCCAGTACTTC. This sequence encodes CASSYSSGGQETQYF.

This clone was found a few times. This sequence joins TRBV19 and TRBJ1-4, with D perhaps matching TRBD1 (5 bases). V lost 5 bases to trimming and J lost 4 bases, with 14 bases between them. This CDR3 is built from 15 residues. Looked up from germline, CDR1 is LNHDA and CDR2 is SQIVND (reference sequence). In DNA, the CDR3 is TGTGCCAGTAGTGGGGGGGGGAACTATAATGAAAAACTGTTTTTT. Translating gives CASSGGGNYNEKLFF.

This chain uses TRBV7-3 with TRBJ2-5; 9 nucleotides match TRBD1. The germline gives CDR1 SGHTA, CDR2 FQGTGA. This CDR3 has 15 amino acids. The junction had 7 bases not matched to a gene; V was cut back by 5 bases and J by 3 bases. CDR3 DNA: TGTGCCAGCAGCCGGACAGGGGCCCCAGAAGAGACCCAGTACTTC. Its translation is CASSRTGAPEETQYF.

This clone has more than one count but fewer than ten. The J gene is TRBJ2-7, the V gene TRBV28; 7 nucleotides agree with TRBD1. V gave up 7 bases and J gave up 2 bases; unmatched junction bases: 8. This CDR3 spans 14 amino acids. Germline lookup yields CDR1 MDHEN and CDR2 SYDVKM. The CDR3 loop reads CASTTGTEAYEQYF. For the CDR3, the DNA is TGTGCCAGCACCACCGGGACAGAGGCCTACGAGCAGTACTTC.

The chain recombines TRBV6-6 with TRBJ1-5; the match to TRBD1 covers 7 bases. This CDR3 is 13 amino acids long. Trimming removed 6 bases from V and 6 bases from J; junction bases left unmatched: 5. The germline gives CDR1 MNHNY, CDR2 SVGAGI (reference sequence). Written as DNA, the CDR3 is TGTGCCAGCAGACAGGGGCGGATTCAGCCCCAGCATTTT. It specifies CASRQGRIQPQHF.

This chain links TRBV5-4 with TRBJ2-5, with a weak D call TRBD2 (5 bases). The CDR3 contains 13 residues. Per germline, CDR1 SGHNT and CDR2 YYREEE (reference sequence). Trimming took off 4 bases at V and 4 bases at J, with 11 bases between the two ends. The CDR3 DNA sequence: TGTGCCAGCAGCCGATATGAGGGAGAGACCCAGTACTTC. Translated, it gives CASSRYEGETQYF.

The rearrangement joins TRBV30 to TRBJ1-1, with a weak D call TRBD1 (6 bases). The length of the CDR3 is 15 residues. The V end lost 2 bases, the J end lost 11 bases, and 24 bases lay between the germline ends. Germline CDR1 and CDR2: GTSNPN and SVGIG (reference sequence). CDR3 in DNA: TGTGCCTGGAGTCAAAACCCACAGGGAAGTATGAGGGCTTTCTTT. Protein product: CAWSQNPQGSMRAFF.

This sequence joins TRBV28 and TRBJ1-5, with TRBD1 matching over 8 bases. There are 15 residues in the CDR3. With 7 bases clipped from V and 1 base from J, the junction kept 6 bases outside the gene matches. Per the germline V gene, CDR1 is MDHEN and CDR2 is SYDVKM. The CDR3 region is CASIAGGASNQPQHF. CDR3 nucleotide sequence: TGTGCCAGCATCGCAGGGGGCGCAAGCAATCAGCCCCAGCATTTT. Using reference TRBV28 and TRBJ1-5 for the parts outside the CDR3, the full variable domain is DVKVTQSSRYLVKRTGEKVFLECVQDMDHENMFWYRQDPGLGLRLIYFSYDVKMKEKGDIPEGYSVSREKKERFSLILESASTNQTSMYLCASIAGGASNQPQHFGDGTRLSIL.

CDR3 DNA sequence: TGCGCCAGCAGCACCGGACAGGGGTACAACTATGGCTACACCTTC. Amino acids: CASSTGQGYNYGYTF. The chain employs TRBV5-1 and TRBJ1-2; 9 bases match TRBD1. The CDR3 has 15 amino acids. Germline CDR1 SGHRS, CDR2 YFSETQ. V gave up 4 bases and J gave up 2 bases; unmatched junction bases: 6.